One and the same sample provided the 12 T cell receptor beta chains below, sequenced in a study of cytomegalovirus exposure and HLA in healthy donors. Sequenced by immunoSEQ multiplex PCR; TCRdb stores in-frame clones only, minus some. The sample lists about 180,000 clones, around 85% occurring once. Sample: PBMCs. The source is a man aged 18 to 30 in good health and CMV-seropositive.

The chain combines TRBV15 with TRBJ1-2, with D unresolved. Trimming left V 1 base short and J 0 bases short, with 9 bases between. Germline lookup yields CDR1 LNHNV and CDR2 YYDKDF (reference sequence). The CDR3 spans 15 residues. This CDR3 reads CATSRVDGSNYGYTF. The CDR3 nucleotides read TGTGCCACCAGCAGAGTAGACGGGTCTAACTATGGCTACACCTTC.

The rearrangement uses TRBV9 and TRBJ2-2; D gene uncertain. CDR1 and CDR2 from the germline V gene are SGDLS and YYNGEE. The germline V and J ends were trimmed by 0 bases and 0 bases, with 6 bases remaining between them. The CDR3 covers 15 residues. The CDR3 is CASSVVGANTGELFF. CDR3 sequence (DNA): TGTGCCAGCAGCGTAGTAGGAGCGAACACCGGGGAGCTGTTTTTT.

The chain links TRBV11-2 to TRBJ1-3; TRBD1 agrees at 7 bases. There are 18 residues in the CDR3. Per germline, CDR1 SGHAT and CDR2 FQNNGV. J lost 2 bases, V lost 0 bases, and 10 bases had no gene match. CDR3 region: CASSLDSPRGGTGNTIYF. CDR3 in DNA: TGTGCCAGCAGCTTAGATAGCCCCCGAGGGGGCACTGGAAACACCATATATTTT.

There are a few counts of this clone. In DNA form, the CDR3 reads TGTGCCAGCAGTCCTACAGGGTGGGCGATCTACGAGCAGTACTTC. It encodes CASSPTGWAIYEQYF. V usage is TRBV27 and J usage is TRBJ2-7; a possible D gene is TRBD1 (6 bases). This CDR3 comprises 15 residues. V was clipped by 5 bases and J by 3 bases, with 17 bases between them. Per the germline V gene, CDR1 is MNHEY and CDR2 is SMNVEV (reference sequence).

The rearrangement joins TRBV28 to TRBJ1-2; D is uncertain. Looked up from germline, CDR1 is MDHEN and CDR2 is SYDVKM. This CDR3 contains 14 residues. V lost 2 bases to trimming and J lost 4 bases, with 11 bases between them. CDR3 region: CASSLARHVYGYTF. Here the CDR3 DNA reads TGTGCCAGCAGTTTAGCCAGGCACGTCTATGGCTACACCTTC.

The count of this clone is one. The chain recombines TRBV18 with TRBJ2-2; D is possibly TRBD1 (6 bases). Germline V gene data show CDR1 as KGHSH and CDR2 as LQKENI. This CDR3 region has 17 residues. The V and J ends lost 5 bases and 2 bases respectively, with 18 bases between them. The CDR3 region has the DNA TGTGCCAGCTCATGGAACAGTGTACAGGGAAACACCGGGGAGCTGTTTTTT. Its protein is CASSWNSVQGNTGELFF.

The chain couples TRBV23-1 to TRBJ2-1, with 9 bases lining up with TRBD1. TRBV23-1 is an ORF for which the function is uncertain. J lost 6 bases, V lost 3 bases, and 9 bases had no gene match. The CDR3 is 16 residues long. CDR3 loop: CASSHTGTGSLNEQFF. CDR3 in DNA: TGCGCCAGCAGTCACACTGGGACAGGGTCCCTCAATGAGCAGTTCTTC.

The CDR3 DNA reads TGTGCCAGCAGAACCCTCGGGGTAGCGGGGAACACCGGGGAGCTGTTTTTT. The encoded protein is CASRTLGVAGNTGELFF. The chain joins TRBV11-2 to TRBJ2-2, with 7 bases fitting TRBD2. The V and J ends lost 6 bases and 1 base, in that order; junction bases with no gene match: 11. This CDR3 comprises 17 residues. Looked up from germline, CDR1 is SGHAT and CDR2 is FQNNGV.

The V gene is TRBV5-1, the J gene TRBJ2-2, with TRBD2 as a possible D gene (6 bases). Trimming removed 4 bases at V and 3 bases at J, with 13 bases between. CDR1 is SGHRS, CDR2 YFSETQ, per germline. The CDR3 has 15 residues. This CDR3 is CASSETTGDTGELFF. In DNA, the CDR3 is TGCGCCAGCAGCGAGACAACGGGGGACACCGGGGAGCTGTTTTTT.

The rearrangement uses TRBV11-2 and TRBJ2-1; maybe TRBD1 (5 bases). This CDR3 has 12 residues. Germline values: CDR1 SGHAT, CDR2 FQNNGV. V was shortened by 8 bases and J by 3 bases, with 8 bases between the two germline ends. CDR3 in amino acids: CASGHSYNEQFF. The DNA of the CDR3 is TGTGCCAGCGGACACAGCTACAATGAGCAGTTCTTC.

The gene calls are TRBV6-5 and TRBJ1-1, with D possibly matching TRBD1 (6 bases). Germline loops: CDR1 MNHEY, CDR2 SVGAGI. This CDR3 has 15 residues. With 6 bases removed from V and 1 base from J, the gap between germline ends came to 15 bases. The CDR3 protein is CASRGADYGNTEAFF. The CDR3 region has the DNA TGTGCCAGCAGGGGGGCGGATTATGGGAACACTGAAGCTTTCTTT.

This clone showed up just once. The CDR3 DNA sequence: TGTGCCAGCAGCACAAGGACAGATACCCAAGGGCAGTTCTTC. This codes for CASSTRTDTQGQFF. V is TRBV11-1 and J is TRBJ2-1; D might be TRBD1 (6 bases). V gave up 5 bases and J gave up 12 bases, with 20 bases separating them. This CDR3 spans 14 amino acids. CDR1 and CDR2 (germline): SGHAT, FQDESV (reference sequence).